The 16 T cell receptor beta chains below come from one sample, sequenced in a study of CD8+CD57+ T cells in acquired aplastic anemia. The use of genomic DNA as template underpinned the TCR beta VDJ and CDR3 profiling. TCRdb analysed the reads with MiXCR anew, one entry per CDR3 protein. Found here are 120,000 or so distinct CDR3 sequences, 48% of them singletons; the top ten hold roughly 2.7%. The sequenced sample consisted of sorted CD4+, CD8+, or CD8+CD57+ T cells (not recorded which) from PBMCs. The receptors here all came from a human donor in good health, serving as a control.

This clonotype was seen repeatedly, ten times or more. The chain couples TRBV11-2 to TRBJ1-2, with no clear D. This CDR3 has 16 residues. The V and J ends lost 1 base and 2 bases respectively, with 14 bases between them. CDR1 is SGHAT and CDR2 is FQNNGV in the germline V gene. DNA of the CDR3: TGTGCCAGCAGCTTAGGTATCCGGCATACGAACTATGGCTACACCTTC. Its protein product is CASSLGIRHTNYGYTF.

This clonotype appeared many times. This may be a read error, as it is one base from a much larger clone. V is TRBV7-3 and J is TRBJ2-5, with D hard to call. The CDR3 is made up of 13 amino acids. Trimming took 4 bases from V and 5 from J, leaving 11 bases between them. The germline gives CDR1 SGHTA, CDR2 FQGTGA. CDR3: CASSSPPHETQYF. The CDR3 DNA is TGTGCCAGCAGCTCCCCACCCCACGAGACCCAGTACTTC. Complete variable domain (other parts from reference TRBV7-3 and TRBJ2-5): GAGVSQTPSNKVTEKGKYVELRCDPISGHTALYWYRQSLGQGPEFLIYFQGTGAADDSGLPNDRFFAVRPEGSVSTLKIQRTERGDSAVYLCASSSPPHETQYFGPGTRLLVL.

The V and J genes are TRBV15 and TRBJ2-1; D is unclear. V lost 2 bases and J 5 bases, leaving 13 bases between the germline ends. Germline V gene sequence: CDR1 LNHNV, CDR2 YYDKDF (reference sequence). This CDR3 is 15 amino acids long. The CDR3 spells CATSRTLRAHNEQFF. The CDR3 region has the DNA TGTGCCACCAGCAGAACTCTTCGGGCCCACAATGAGCAGTTCTTC.

This chain connects TRBV7-2 to TRBJ2-2; D not resolved. The length of the CDR3 is 12 residues. Per the germline V gene, CDR1 is SGHTA and CDR2 is FQGNSA. The V end was cut by 1 base, the J end by 7 bases, with 4 bases between. The CDR3 coding sequence is TGTGCCAGCAGCTTAGAACTCGGGGAGCTGTTTTTT. Its protein product is CASSLELGELFF.

The chain is built from TRBV7-3 and TRBJ2-7, with D hard to call. V was shortened by 5 bases and J by 5 bases, with 13 bases between the two germline ends. CDR3 length equals 13 residues. CDR1 is SGHTA, CDR2 FQGTGA, per germline. The CDR3 coding sequence is TGTGCCAGCAGCGTAGGACCAGACAACGAGCAGTACTTC. Protein sequence: CASSVGPDNEQYF.

With respect to this clonotype: The conserved final phenylalanine or tryptophan is absent from the CDR3, which likely points to a read error. The J gene is TRBJ1-1, the V gene TRBV7-9, with 12 bases aligning to TRBD1. CDR1 is SEHNR and CDR2 is FQNEAQ in the germline V gene (reference sequence). V was clipped by 4 bases and J by 2 bases; unmatched bases: 5. This CDR3 region has 16 residues. The DNA of the CDR3 is TGTGCCAGCAGCTCCGCCGGGACAGGGGGCAACACTGAAGCTTTCTCC. Its translation is CASSSAGTGGNTEAFS.

This clonotype was seen a handful of times. The junction shows a germline mismatch at one end, possibly a read error. This chain joins TRBV10-3 and TRBJ1-2; no reliable D call. Germline assignment: CDR1 ENHRY and CDR2 SYGVKD. This CDR3 spans 14 amino acids. The CDR3 spells CAVSESQESYGYTF. CDR3 DNA: TGTGCCGTCAGTGAGTCTCAGGAAAGCTATGGCTACACCTTC.

As for this clonotype: The CDR3 carries no conserved terminal phenylalanine or tryptophan, so it likely arises from a read error. The chain links TRBV19 to TRBJ2-1, with D perhaps matching TRBD2 (6 bases). This CDR3 is 15 amino acids long. V lost 10 bases and J lost 7, with 23 bases in between. CDR1 is LNHDA, CDR2 SQIVND, per germline (reference sequence). Written as DNA, the CDR3 is TGTGCCACCAGGATGGGACTGGGACGGGGTAATGAGCAGTTCCTC. Translating it yields CATRMGLGRGNEQFL.

The chain links TRBV6-5 to TRBJ1-1; a possible D gene is TRBD1 (5 bases). V lost 4 bases, J lost 4 bases, and 16 bases lay in between. Germline values: CDR1 MNHEY, CDR2 SVGAGI. The CDR3 has 15 amino acids. The CDR3 coding sequence is TGTGCCAGCAGTTTCCCGTCGGTGGGGCTCACTGAAGCTTTCTTT. It codes for CASSFPSVGLTEAFF.

This clonotype was counted a few times. The V and J genes are TRBV2 and TRBJ1-3; D perhaps matches TRBD1 (5 bases). The CDR3 is 15 amino acids. Per germline, CDR1 SNHLY and CDR2 FYNNEI. V gave up 1 base and J gave up 4 bases, with 11 bases separating them. The CDR3 protein is CASSEGGDRGNTIYF. Here the CDR3 DNA reads TGTGCCAGCAGTGAAGGAGGGGATCGCGGAAACACCATATATTTT.

The chain employs TRBV29-1 and TRBJ1-2; TRBD1 is a possible D gene (5 bases). Germline values: CDR1 SQVTM, CDR2 ANQGSEA. CDR3 length: 11 residues. V was pared by 6 bases and J by 7 bases, with 12 bases between. In DNA form, the CDR3 reads TGCAGCGTGGGGACGATGGGTGGCTACACCTTC. Its protein is CSVGTMGGYTF.

The CDR3 DNA is TGTGCCAGCAGTGAATACGGCAGGTTTAACACTGAAGCTTTCTTT. Translated, it gives CASSEYGRFNTEAFF. The chain links TRBV25-1 to TRBJ1-1; D gene unclear. Germline assignment: CDR1 MGHDK and CDR2 SYGVNS. The V end was cut by 0 bases, the J end by 2 bases, with 10 bases between. The CDR3 consists of 15 residues.

This clonotype came up a few times. The chain recombines TRBV29-1 with TRBJ2-1; 9 nucleotides match TRBD2. Germline V lookup: CDR1 SQVTM, CDR2 ANQGSEA. Unmatched junction bases numbered 8, after V lost 6 bases and J lost 8 bases. The CDR3 totals 13 residues. CDR3 sequence: CSVGGGAKDEQFF. The CDR3 DNA reads as TGCAGCGTCGGCGGGGGGGCGAAGGATGAGCAGTTCTTC.

This chain connects TRBV29-1 to TRBJ2-7; 9 bases are shared with TRBD1. V was clipped by 6 bases and J by 4 bases; unmatched bases: 10. CDR3 length: 14 amino acids. Germline CDR1 reads SQVTM; CDR2 reads ANQGSEA. Written as DNA, the CDR3 is TGCAGCGTCCGGACGACAGGGGGGTTGTACGAGCAGTACTTC. Translating gives CSVRTTGGLYEQYF.

The chain joins TRBV20-1 to TRBJ2-7; D remains unclear. V was clipped by 5 bases and J by 3 bases, with 17 bases between them. The germline V gene encodes CDR1 DFQATT and CDR2 SNEGSKA (reference sequence). The CDR3 consists of 14 residues. The CDR3 here is CSAQTLGNDYEQYF. CDR3 coding DNA: TGCAGTGCTCAAACCCTAGGAAACGACTACGAGCAGTACTTC.

This clonotype occurred many times. This chain joins TRBV20-1 and TRBJ2-1, with 9 bases that match TRBD2. V was pared by 4 bases and J by 3 bases, with 10 bases of the junction left unmatched. This CDR3 has 16 residues. Germline V gene lookup returns CDR1 DFQATT and CDR2 SNEGSKA (reference sequence). The CDR3 reads CSAISSRGGLYNEQFF. Here the CDR3 DNA reads TGCAGTGCTATTTCATCGCGGGGGGGGCTCTACAATGAGCAGTTCTTC.